Sequencing of this T cell receptor (beta chain) was carried out in a study of blood T cells in healthy people across ages. A word on this clonotype: Its antigen is still unknown.

The CDR3 extends over 14 amino acids. Germline values: CDR1 MDHEN, CDR2 SYDVKM. General study findings and limits: Both naive CD4+ cell counts and diversity were greater in long-lived donors than in aged donors. While age rose, TCR beta diversity per million T cells dropped in a roughly linear way.

Primers used in a second PCR of about 7 to 12 cycles were a sample-barcoded 5' primer and a J-beta primer mix. TCRdb fed the 5' RACE reads into MiXCR, producing one record per CDR3 protein. Among 540,000 or so distinct CDR3 sequences, under 30% were seen once, and the ten largest hold 7.5% to 9%. The data also belong to a second study, concerning T cells of mothers and their children.

The specimen was blood. The chain has TRBV28 and TRBJ2-5; no clear D. The DNA matches TRBJ2-7 better at its end, which makes the J call doubtful. This receptor was obtained from a boy younger than 18 in good health. The CDR3 loop reads CATQDVLSSYEQYF. The CDR3 DNA sequence: TGTGCCACTCAAGACGTATTGAGCTCCTACGAGCAGTACTTC.